The sample holds a few counts of the clone carrying this T cell receptor beta chain. The target antigen is unknown. This CDR3 comprises 16 residues. V lost 1 base to trimming and J lost 6 bases; unmatched junction nucleotides: 6. CDR1 is SGHVS and CDR2 is FQNEAQ in the germline V gene. This sample was included in a study of identical twins. Regarding the study as a whole: Clonotypes of the beta chain that were abundant in cord blood carried fewer insertions (memory repertoires showed none).

Everyone who donated was a healthy Caucasian. A universal primer site was incorporated via template switching, and the cDNA contained unique molecular identifiers. Each CDR3 protein gets one entry after TCRdb re-called the 5' RACE reads with MiXCR. The sample contains about 480,000 distinct CDR3 sequences, 13% to 15% of which appear only once. These data also formed part of another study, on yellow fever vaccine responses in identical twins.

Input material: CD4+ T cells sorted from blood. This TCR came from a woman between 18 and 29 years old in good health. The chain joins TRBV7-8 to TRBJ2-2; 9 bases are shared with TRBD2. This CDR3 is CASSLVLAGESGELFF. The CDR3 nucleotides are TGTGCCAGCAGCTTAGTATTAGCGGGAGAGTCCGGGGAGCTGTTTTTT.